The 17 T cell receptor beta chains below were found in one sample sequenced in a study of blood T cell repertoires in COVID-19. The method was immunoSEQ multiplex PCR; TCRdb's version includes in-frame clones alone and lacks a portion of them. The repertoire consists of about 210,000 clones, with around 83% occurring once and the leading ten covering roughly 2.9%. Sequencing was done on a sample of peripheral blood. These receptors all stem from a man in his fifties with active or convalescent COVID-19.

This chain connects TRBV4-1 to TRBJ2-7; a weak D match, TRBD1 (6 bases). V shed 4 bases and J shed 4 bases, with 11 bases lying between them. This CDR3 has 13 residues. In germline, CDR1 is MGHRA, CDR2 YSYEKL. The CDR3 sequence: CASSLGQPYEQYF. CDR3 DNA: TGCGCCAGCAGCCTTGGACAGCCTTACGAGCAGTACTTC.

The chain uses TRBV19 and TRBJ2-2, with TRBD1 identical over 7 bases. The germline gives CDR1 LNHDA, CDR2 SQIVND (reference sequence). Losses at the gene ends were 6 bases for V and 4 bases for J; bases not matched to a gene: 2. This CDR3 spans 13 amino acids. The CDR3 loop is CASSDRATGELFF. The CDR3 DNA follows: TGTGCCAGTAGCGACAGGGCCACCGGGGAGCTGTTTTTT.

The chain has TRBV25-1 and TRBJ2-5, with TRBD2 matching over 14 bases. The J segment lost 3 bases and the V segment lost 6 bases, leaving 9 bases of the junction unmatched. This CDR3 region has 17 residues. Germline loops: CDR1 MGHDK, CDR2 SYGVNS. DNA of the CDR3: TGTGCCAGCAGGACAGACCAGGGACTAGCGGGAGAAGAGACCCAGTACTTC. Residues: CASRTDQGLAGEETQYF.

CDR3 in DNA: TGTGCCAGCAGCACCCGACAGGGGGAGACCCAGTACTTC. This encodes CASSTRQGETQYF. This sequence joins TRBV5-4 and TRBJ2-5; 8 nucleotides match TRBD1. V was pared by 4 bases and J by 5 bases, with 4 bases of the junction left unmatched. Germline V gene data show CDR1 as SGHNT and CDR2 as YYREEE (reference sequence). The CDR3 is 13 residues long.

The chain uses TRBV10-3 and TRBJ2-4; D is perhaps TRBD1 (6 bases). Germline CDR1 ENHRY, CDR2 SYGVKD. This CDR3 has 15 residues. Trimming took off 2 bases at V and 3 bases at J, with 11 bases between the two ends. The CDR3 DNA reads TGTGCCATCAGTGAGGGACAGTCCTACAAAAACATTCAGTACTTC. Translation: CAISEGQSYKNIQYF.

The chain combines TRBV19 with TRBJ1-2; D gene unclear. Per the germline V gene, CDR1 is LNHDA and CDR2 is SQIVND (reference sequence). The CDR3 spans 13 residues. The V gene lost 3 bases and the J gene lost 5 bases, with 10 bases spanning the gap. DNA for the CDR3: TGTGCCAGTAGTATTAACCGCAGTTATGGCTACACCTTC. Its translation: CASSINRSYGYTF.

CDR3 nucleotides: TGTGCCTGGAGCGGACAGCCTGGAAACACCATATATTTT. Protein product: CAWSGQPGNTIYF. The chain is built from TRBV30 and TRBJ1-3; TRBD1 might be the D (6 bases). Germline V gives CDR1 GTSNPN, CDR2 SVGIG (reference sequence). V lost 3 bases and J lost 2, with 8 bases in between. This CDR3 is 13 amino acids long.

This chain uses TRBV9 with TRBJ2-1, with TRBD2 identical over 9 bases. The V gene end was trimmed by 0 bases and the J gene end by 5 bases; junction bases not matched to a gene: 6. The CDR3 length is 16 residues. Germline-derived CDR1 and CDR2 are SGDLS and YYNGEE. Here the CDR3 reads CASSVGLAASDNEQFF. The DNA of the CDR3 is TGTGCCAGCAGCGTAGGACTAGCGGCATCTGACAATGAGCAGTTCTTC.

The count of this clone is one. The rearrangement joins TRBV9 to TRBJ1-2; 7 positions agree with TRBD1. The V gene's germline CDR1 is SGDLS and CDR2 YYNGEE. The CDR3 is made up of 17 amino acids. The junction had 20 bases not matched to a gene; V was cut back by 7 bases and J by 5 bases. CDR3 region: CASEPWGQPELGYGYTF. In DNA, the CDR3 is TGTGCCAGCGAACCCTGGGGACAGCCAGAATTAGGGTATGGCTACACCTTC.

The CDR3 nucleotides read TGTGCCAGCAGCACTCGGACAGGTTTAGACTATGGCTACACCTTC. This encodes CASSTRTGLDYGYTF. This chain connects TRBV13 to TRBJ1-2; 7 bases line up with TRBD1. Germline V CDR1 and CDR2: PRHDT, FYEKMQ (reference sequence). Trimming removed 5 bases from V and 3 bases from J; junction bases left unmatched: 9. CDR3 length equals 15 residues.

The chain employs TRBV11-3 and TRBJ2-1, with D tentatively TRBD2 (7 bases). V was shortened by 5 bases and J by 0 bases, with 20 bases between the two germline ends. This CDR3 contains 18 residues. The V gene's germline CDR1 is SGHNT and CDR2 YENEEA. CDR3 loop: CASSVGGTAGDSYNEQFF. DNA of the CDR3: TGTGCCAGCAGCGTAGGGGGGACTGCGGGAGACTCCTACAATGAGCAGTTCTTC.

The chain couples TRBV18 to TRBJ2-6, with a tentative D call TRBD1 (6 bases). Germline V gene lookup returns CDR1 KGHSH and CDR2 LQKENI. V dropped 0 bases and J dropped 0 bases, with 15 bases sitting between them. This CDR3 has 19 amino acids. CDR3 sequence: CASSPPLDSSRSGANVLTF. The CDR3 nucleotides are TGTGCCAGCTCACCACCGTTGGACAGTTCCCGCTCTGGGGCCAACGTCCTGACTTTC.

This sequence joins TRBV19 and TRBJ1-1; 8 bases align to TRBD1. The length of the CDR3 is 15 residues. V gave up 5 bases and J gave up 1 base; unmatched junction bases: 6. The germline CDR1 and CDR2 sequences are LNHDA and SQIVND (reference sequence). The DNA for the CDR3 is TGTGCCAGTAGTCTGTCCGGACAGGGGAACACTGAAGCTTTCTTT. Protein sequence: CASSLSGQGNTEAFF.

The chain recombines TRBV6-5 with TRBJ1-1, with unresolved D. Trimming cost V 6 bases and J 1 base, with 12 bases left between them. The V gene's germline CDR1 is MNHEY and CDR2 SVGAGI. CDR3 length: 14 residues. CDR3 in DNA: TGTGCCAGCAGGGTTTACAGCGGGAACACTGAAGCTTTCTTT. It encodes CASRVYSGNTEAFF.

The chain couples TRBV5-4 to TRBJ1-2, with a tentative D call TRBD1 (5 bases). The length of the CDR3 is 14 residues. CDR1 and CDR2 from the germline V gene are SGHNT and YYREEE (reference sequence). The V and J ends lost 0 bases and 2 bases respectively, with 8 bases between them. CDR3: CASSLGGENYGYTF. The CDR3 nucleotides are TGTGCCAGCAGCTTGGGGGGGGAGAACTATGGCTACACCTTC.

The chain links TRBV6-5 to TRBJ2-7, with 8 bases fitting TRBD1. CDR3 length equals 15 residues. Looked up from germline, CDR1 is MNHEY and CDR2 is SVGAGI. V was pared by 1 base and J by 7 bases, with 9 bases of the junction left unmatched. CDR3 sequence reads: CASSYLTQGAGEQYF. The CDR3 coding sequence is TGTGCCAGCAGTTACTTGACTCAGGGGGCTGGGGAGCAGTACTTC.

The rearrangement uses TRBV19 and TRBJ2-3, with 9 bases that match TRBD1. The germline V gene encodes CDR1 LNHDA and CDR2 SQIVND (reference sequence). There are 16 residues in the CDR3. V was pared by 5 bases and J by 0 bases, with 6 bases of the junction left unmatched. The CDR3 DNA follows: TGTGCCAGTAGTTTGTTGGGGACAGGGAGCACAGATACGCAGTATTTT. It specifies CASSLLGTGSTDTQYF. Supplemented by reference TRBV19 and TRBJ2-3, the full variable domain reads DGGITQSPKYLFRKEGQNVTLSCEQNLNHDAMYWYRQDPGQGLRLIYYSQIVNDFQKGDIAEGYSVSREKKESFPLTVTSAQKNPTAFYLCASSLLGTGSTDTQYFGPGTRLTVL.